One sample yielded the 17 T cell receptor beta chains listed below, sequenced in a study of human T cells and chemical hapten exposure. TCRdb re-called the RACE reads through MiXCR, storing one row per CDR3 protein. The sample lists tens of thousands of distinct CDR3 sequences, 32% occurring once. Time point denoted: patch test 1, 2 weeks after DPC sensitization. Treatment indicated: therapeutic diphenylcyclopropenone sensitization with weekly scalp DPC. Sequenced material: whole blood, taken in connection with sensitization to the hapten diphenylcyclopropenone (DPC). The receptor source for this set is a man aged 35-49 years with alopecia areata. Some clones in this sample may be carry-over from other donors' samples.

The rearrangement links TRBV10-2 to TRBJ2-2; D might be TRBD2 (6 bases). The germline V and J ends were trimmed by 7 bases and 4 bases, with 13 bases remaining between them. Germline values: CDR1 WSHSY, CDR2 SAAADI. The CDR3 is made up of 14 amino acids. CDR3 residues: CASKPGTSTGELFF. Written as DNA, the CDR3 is TGCGCCAGCAAACCGGGGACTTCCACCGGGGAGCTGTTTTTT.

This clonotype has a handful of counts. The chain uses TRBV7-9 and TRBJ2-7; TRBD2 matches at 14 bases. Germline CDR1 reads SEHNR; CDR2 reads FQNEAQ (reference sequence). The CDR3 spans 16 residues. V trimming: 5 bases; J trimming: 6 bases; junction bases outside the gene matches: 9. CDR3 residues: CASSRTGTSGGSEQYF. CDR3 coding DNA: TGTGCCAGCAGCCGGACCGGGACTAGCGGGGGTAGCGAGCAGTACTTC.

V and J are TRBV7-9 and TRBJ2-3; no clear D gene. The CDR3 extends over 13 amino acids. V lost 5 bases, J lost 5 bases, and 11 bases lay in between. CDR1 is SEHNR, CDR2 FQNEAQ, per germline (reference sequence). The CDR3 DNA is TGTGCCAGCAGCCGACCGATCAAAGATACGCAGTATTTT. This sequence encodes CASSRPIKDTQYF. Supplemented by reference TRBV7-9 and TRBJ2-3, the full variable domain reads DTGVSQNPRHKITKRGQNVTFRCDPISEHNRLYWYRQTLGQGPEFLTYFQNEAQLEKSRLLSDRFSAERPKGSFSTLEIQRTEQGDSAMYLCASSRPIKDTQYFGPGTRLTVL.

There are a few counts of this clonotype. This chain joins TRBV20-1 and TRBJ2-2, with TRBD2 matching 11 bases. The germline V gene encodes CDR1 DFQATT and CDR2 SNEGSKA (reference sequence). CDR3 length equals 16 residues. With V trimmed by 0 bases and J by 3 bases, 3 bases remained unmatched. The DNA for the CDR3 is TGCAGTGCTAGAGACCTAGCGGGAGGCGACACCGGGGAGCTGTTTTTT. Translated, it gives CSARDLAGGDTGELFF.

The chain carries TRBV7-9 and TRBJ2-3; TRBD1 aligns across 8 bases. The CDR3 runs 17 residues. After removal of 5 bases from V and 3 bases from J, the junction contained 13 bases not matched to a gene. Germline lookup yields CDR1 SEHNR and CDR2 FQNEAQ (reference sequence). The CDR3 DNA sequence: TGTGCCAGCAGCCGGGGACAGGCCGAGGGAAGTACAGATACGCAGTATTTT. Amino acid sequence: CASSRGQAEGSTDTQYF.

The CDR3 DNA follows: TGCAGTGCTACAACGGGGGAGAGCTACAATGAGCAGTTCTTC. Its translation is CSATTGESYNEQFF. The chain couples TRBV20-1 to TRBJ2-1; D possibly corresponds to TRBD2 (6 bases). The CDR3 loop spans 14 amino acids. Between the trimmed V and J ends, which lost 4 bases and 3 bases, there was a span of 13 bases. Germline values: CDR1 DFQATT, CDR2 SNEGSKA (reference sequence).

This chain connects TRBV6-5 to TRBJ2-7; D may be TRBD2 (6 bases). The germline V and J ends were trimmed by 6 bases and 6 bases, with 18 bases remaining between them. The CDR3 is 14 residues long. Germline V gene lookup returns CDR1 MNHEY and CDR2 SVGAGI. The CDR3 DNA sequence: TGTGCCAGCAGACTTCAGGGAGGTGCGGGCGAGCAGTACTTC. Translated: CASRLQGGAGEQYF.

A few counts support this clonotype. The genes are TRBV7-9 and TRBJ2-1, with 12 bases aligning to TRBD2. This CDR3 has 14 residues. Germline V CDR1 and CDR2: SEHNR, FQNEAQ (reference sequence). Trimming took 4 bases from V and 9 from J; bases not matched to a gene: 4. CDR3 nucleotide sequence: TGTGCCAGCAGCTCAGGACTAGCGGGAATTGAGCAGTTCTTC. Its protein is CASSSGLAGIEQFF.

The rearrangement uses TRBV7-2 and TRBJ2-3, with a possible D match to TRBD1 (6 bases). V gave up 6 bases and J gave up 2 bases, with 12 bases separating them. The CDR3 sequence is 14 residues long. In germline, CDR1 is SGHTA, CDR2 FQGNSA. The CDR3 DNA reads TGTGCCAGCAGGGGGGCAATATTCACAGATACGCAGTATTTT. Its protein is CASRGAIFTDTQYF.

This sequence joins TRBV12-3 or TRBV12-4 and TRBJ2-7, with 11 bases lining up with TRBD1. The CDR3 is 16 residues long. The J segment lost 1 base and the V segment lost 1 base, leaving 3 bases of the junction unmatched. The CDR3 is CASSLGGTGGSYEQYF. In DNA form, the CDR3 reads TGTGCCAGCAGTTTAGGTGGGACAGGGGGGTCCTACGAGCAGTACTTC.

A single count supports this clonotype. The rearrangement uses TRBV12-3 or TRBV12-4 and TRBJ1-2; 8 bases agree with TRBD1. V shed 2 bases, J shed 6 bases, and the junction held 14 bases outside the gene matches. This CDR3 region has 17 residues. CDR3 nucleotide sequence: TGTGCCAGCAGTTTATTGAAGGGAGGCAGGGGGCAGGATGGCTACACCTTC. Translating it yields CASSLLKGGRGQDGYTF.

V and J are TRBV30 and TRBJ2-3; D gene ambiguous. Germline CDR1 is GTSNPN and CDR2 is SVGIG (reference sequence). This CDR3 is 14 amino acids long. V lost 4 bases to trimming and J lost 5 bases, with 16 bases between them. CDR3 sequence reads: CAWTGLLGIDTQYF. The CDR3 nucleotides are TGTGCCTGGACCGGGCTGCTGGGTATAGATACGCAGTATTTT.

Written as DNA, the CDR3 is TGCAGTGCTAATCGCGCGGGAGCCTCAGATACGCAGTATTTT. Protein: CSANRAGASDTQYF. J is TRBJ2-3 and V is TRBV20-1; 7 nucleotides match TRBD2. The CDR3 length is 14 residues. With V trimmed by 4 bases and J by 4 bases, 8 bases remained unmatched. Germline CDR1 reads DFQATT; CDR2 reads SNEGSKA (reference sequence).

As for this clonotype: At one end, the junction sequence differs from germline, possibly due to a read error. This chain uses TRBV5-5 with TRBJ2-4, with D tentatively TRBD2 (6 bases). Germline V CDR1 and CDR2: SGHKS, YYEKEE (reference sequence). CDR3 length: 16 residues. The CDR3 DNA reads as TGTGCCAGCAGCTCGTTACGGGGGACCGGGAAAAACATTCATTACTTC. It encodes CASSSLRGTGKNIHYF.

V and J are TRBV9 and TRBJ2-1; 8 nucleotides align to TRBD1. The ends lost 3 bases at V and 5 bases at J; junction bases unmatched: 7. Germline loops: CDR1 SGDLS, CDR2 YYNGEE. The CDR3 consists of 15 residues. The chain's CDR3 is CASSGRQGMDNEQFF. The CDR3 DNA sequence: TGTGCCAGCAGCGGACGACAGGGGATGGACAATGAGCAGTTCTTC.

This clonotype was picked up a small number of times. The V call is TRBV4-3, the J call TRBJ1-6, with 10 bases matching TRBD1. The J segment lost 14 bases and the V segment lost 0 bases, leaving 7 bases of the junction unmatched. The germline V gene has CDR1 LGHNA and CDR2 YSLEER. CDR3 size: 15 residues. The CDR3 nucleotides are TGCGCCAGCAGCCAAGAAATGGGACAGGGGATCGCCCTCCACTTT. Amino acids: CASSQEMGQGIALHF.

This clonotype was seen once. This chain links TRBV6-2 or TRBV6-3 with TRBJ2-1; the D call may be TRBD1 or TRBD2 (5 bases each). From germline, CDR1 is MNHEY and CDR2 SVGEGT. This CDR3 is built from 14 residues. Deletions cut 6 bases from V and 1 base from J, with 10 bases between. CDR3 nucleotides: TGTGCCAGCAGACGGGACGGTTCCTACAATGAGCAGTTCTTC. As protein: CASRRDGSYNEQFF.